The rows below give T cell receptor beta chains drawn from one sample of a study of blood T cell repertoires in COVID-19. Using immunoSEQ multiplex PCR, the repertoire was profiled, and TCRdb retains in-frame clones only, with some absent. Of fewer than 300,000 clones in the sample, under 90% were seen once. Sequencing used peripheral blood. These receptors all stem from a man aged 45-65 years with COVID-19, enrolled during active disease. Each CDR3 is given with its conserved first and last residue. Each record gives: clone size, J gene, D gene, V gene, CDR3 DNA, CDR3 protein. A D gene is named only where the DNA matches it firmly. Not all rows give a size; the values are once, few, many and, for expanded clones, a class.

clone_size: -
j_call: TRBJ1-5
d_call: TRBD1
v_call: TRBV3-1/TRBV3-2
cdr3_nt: TGTGCCAGCAGCCCGGACAGGGTTTTTCAGCCCCAGCATTTT
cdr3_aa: CASSPDRVFQPQHF

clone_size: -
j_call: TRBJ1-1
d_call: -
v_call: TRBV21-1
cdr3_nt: TGTGCCAGCAGCAAAGGGAGAGGGGGCTACCATGGGGCTTTCTTT
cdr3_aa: CASSKGRGGYHGAFF

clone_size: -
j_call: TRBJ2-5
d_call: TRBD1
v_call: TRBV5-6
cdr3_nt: TGTGCCAGCAGCTGGACAGGGGGCGCAGAGACCCAGTACTTC
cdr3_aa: CASSWTGGAETQYF

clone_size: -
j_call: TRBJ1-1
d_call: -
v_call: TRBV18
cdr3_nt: TGTGCCAGCTCACCAGGGGTAAGGGGCACTGAAGCTTTCTTT
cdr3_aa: CASSPGVRGTEAFF

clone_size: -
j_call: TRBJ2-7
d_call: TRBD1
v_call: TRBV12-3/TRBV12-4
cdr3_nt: TGTGCCAGCAGTCCCAGGGACAGGGTACTGCAGTACTTC
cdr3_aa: CASSPRDRVLQYF

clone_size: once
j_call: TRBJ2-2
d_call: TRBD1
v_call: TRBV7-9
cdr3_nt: TGTGCCAGCAGTTGGGGACAGTCCTATTCCGGGGAGCTGTTTTTT
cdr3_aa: CASSWGQSYSGELFF

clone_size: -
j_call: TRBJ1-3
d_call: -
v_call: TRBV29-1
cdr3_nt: TGCAGAGCAGACTCCGGAAACACCATATATTTT
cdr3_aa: CRADSGNTIYF

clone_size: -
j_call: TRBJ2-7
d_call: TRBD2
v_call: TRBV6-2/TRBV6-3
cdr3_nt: TGTGCCAGCAGTTACCCGGGGGGTGAGCAGTACTTC
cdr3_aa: CASSYPGGEQYF

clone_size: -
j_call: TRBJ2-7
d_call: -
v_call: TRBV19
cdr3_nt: TGTGCCAGTAGGCTCGAAGGATGGGCGGGGGAGCAGTACTTC
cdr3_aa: CASRLEGWAGEQYF

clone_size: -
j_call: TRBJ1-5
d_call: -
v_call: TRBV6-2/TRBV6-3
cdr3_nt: TGTGCCAGCAGTCCAGACAGTTCAAATCAGCCCCAGCATTTT
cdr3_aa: CASSPDSSNQPQHF

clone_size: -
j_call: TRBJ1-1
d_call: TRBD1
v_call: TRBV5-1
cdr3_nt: TGCGCCAGCAGCCCTTCAACAGGGGGCTGGGACACTGAAGCTTTCTTT
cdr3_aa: CASSPSTGGWDTEAFF

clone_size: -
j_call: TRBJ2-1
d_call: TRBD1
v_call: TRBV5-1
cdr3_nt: TGCGCCAGCAGCCTGGGACAGATTTACAATGAGCAGTTCTTC
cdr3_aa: CASSLGQIYNEQFF

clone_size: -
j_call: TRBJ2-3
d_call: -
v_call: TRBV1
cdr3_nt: TGCACCAGCAGACGAGCGGGAGGGCCGGGAACAGATACGCAGTATTTT
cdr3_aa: CTSRRAGGPGTDTQYF

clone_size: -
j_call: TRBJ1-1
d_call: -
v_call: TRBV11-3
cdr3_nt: TGTGCCAGCAGCTTTGAACTATACGGTGAAGCTTTCTTT
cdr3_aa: CASSFELYGEAFF

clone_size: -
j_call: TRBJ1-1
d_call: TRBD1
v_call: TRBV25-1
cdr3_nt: TGTGCCAGCAGGGACAGGGCGAACACTGAAGCTTTCTTT
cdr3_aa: CASRDRANTEAFF

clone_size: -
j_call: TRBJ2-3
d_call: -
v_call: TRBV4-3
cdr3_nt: TGCGCCAGCAGCCAAGGGACAACTAGCACAGATACGCAGTATTTT
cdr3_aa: CASSQGTTSTDTQYF

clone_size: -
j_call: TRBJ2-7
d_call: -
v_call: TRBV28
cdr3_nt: TGTGCCAGCAGGCCAGGAGGGTGGAACGAGCAGTACTTC
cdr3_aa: CASRPGGWNEQYF

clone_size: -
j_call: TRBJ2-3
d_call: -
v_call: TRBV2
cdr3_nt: TGTGCCAGCACCCCTGCCCGGGAGAGCAGGTCAGATACGCAGTATTTT
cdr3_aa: CASTPARESRSDTQYF

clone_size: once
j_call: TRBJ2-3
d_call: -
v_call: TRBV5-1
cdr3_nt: TGCGCCAGCAGCTTTCCCGGGATCACAGATACGCAGTATTTT
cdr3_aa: CASSFPGITDTQYF

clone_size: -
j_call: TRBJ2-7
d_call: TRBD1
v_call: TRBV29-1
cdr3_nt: TGCAGCGTTGCGGGACAGGGCAACTACGAGCAGTACTTC
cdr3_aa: CSVAGQGNYEQYF

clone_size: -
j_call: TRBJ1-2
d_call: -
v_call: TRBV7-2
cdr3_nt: TGTGCCAGCAGCCCAGGTACAGGGAGCTATGGCTACACCTTC
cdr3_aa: CASSPGTGSYGYTF

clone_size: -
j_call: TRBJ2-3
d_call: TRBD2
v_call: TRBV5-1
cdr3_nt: TGCGCCAGCAGCCTGGGACTAGCGGGGACCACAGATACGCAGTATTTT
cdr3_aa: CASSLGLAGTTDTQYF

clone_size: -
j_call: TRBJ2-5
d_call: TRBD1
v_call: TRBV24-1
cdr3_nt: TGTGCCACCAGTGACGGACAGGGGCTGTCGGAGACCCAGTACTTC
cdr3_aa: CATSDGQGLSETQYF

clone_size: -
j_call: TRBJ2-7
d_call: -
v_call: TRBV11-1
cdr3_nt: TGTGCCAGCACCCCGGGGTTTACCTACGAGCAGTACTTC
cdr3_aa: CASTPGFTYEQYF

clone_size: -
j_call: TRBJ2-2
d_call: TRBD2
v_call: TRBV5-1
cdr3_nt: TGCGCCAGCAGCACCGGACTAGCGGGGACCACCGGGGAGCTGTTTTTT
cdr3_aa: CASSTGLAGTTGELFF

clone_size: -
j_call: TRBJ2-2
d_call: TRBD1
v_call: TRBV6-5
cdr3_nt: TGTGCCAGCAGGCGTACAGGGGACCACACCGGGGAGCTGTTTTTT
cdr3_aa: CASRRTGDHTGELFF

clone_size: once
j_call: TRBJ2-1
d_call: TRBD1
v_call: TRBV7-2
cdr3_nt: TGTGCCAGCAGCCTCAGACAGGGGGGAAGCAATGAGCAGTTCTTC
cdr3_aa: CASSLRQGGSNEQFF

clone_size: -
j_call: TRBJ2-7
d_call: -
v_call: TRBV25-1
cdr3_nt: TGTGCCAGCAGTGGGACCACAGGGTACGAGCAGTACTTC
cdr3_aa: CASSGTTGYEQYF

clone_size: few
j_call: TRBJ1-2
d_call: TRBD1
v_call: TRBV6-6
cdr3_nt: TGTGCCAGCAGTCACAACAGGGGCTATCAGTCAAGGGGCTACACCTTC
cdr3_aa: CASSHNRGYQSRGYTF

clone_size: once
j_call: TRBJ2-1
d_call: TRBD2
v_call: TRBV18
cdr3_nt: TGTGCCAGCTCACCACGAAGTTTTCAAGCGGGAGGTAGGGGTGAGCAGTTCTTC
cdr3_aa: CASSPRSFQAGGRGEQFF

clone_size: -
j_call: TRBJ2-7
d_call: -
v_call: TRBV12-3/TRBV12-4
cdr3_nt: TGTGCCAGCAGTTTTGGACAATCCTACGAGCAGTACTTC
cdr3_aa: CASSFGQSYEQYF

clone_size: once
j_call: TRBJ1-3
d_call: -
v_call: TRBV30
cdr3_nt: TGTGCCTGGAGTCGGGCGGGGGGGGCTGGAAACACCATATATTTT
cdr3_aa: CAWSRAGGAGNTIYF